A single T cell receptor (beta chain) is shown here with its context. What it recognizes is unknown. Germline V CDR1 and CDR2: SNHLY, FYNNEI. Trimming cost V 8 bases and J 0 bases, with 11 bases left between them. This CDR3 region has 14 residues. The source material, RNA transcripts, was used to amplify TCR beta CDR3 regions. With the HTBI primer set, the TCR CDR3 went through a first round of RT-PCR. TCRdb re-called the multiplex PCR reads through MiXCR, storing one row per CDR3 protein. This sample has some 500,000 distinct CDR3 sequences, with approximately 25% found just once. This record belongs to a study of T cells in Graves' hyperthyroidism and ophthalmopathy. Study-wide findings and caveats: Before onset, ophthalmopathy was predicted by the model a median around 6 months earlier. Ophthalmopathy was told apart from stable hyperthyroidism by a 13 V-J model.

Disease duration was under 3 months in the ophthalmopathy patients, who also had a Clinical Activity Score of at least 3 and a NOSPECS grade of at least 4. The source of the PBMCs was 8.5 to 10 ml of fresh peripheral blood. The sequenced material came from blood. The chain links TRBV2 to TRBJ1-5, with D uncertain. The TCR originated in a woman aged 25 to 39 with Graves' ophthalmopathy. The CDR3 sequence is CASGDLGSNQPQHF. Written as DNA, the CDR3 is TGTGCCAGCGGCGACCTGGGTAGCAATCAGCCCCAGCATTTT. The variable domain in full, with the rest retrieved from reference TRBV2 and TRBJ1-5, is EPEVTQTPSHQVTQMGQEVILRCVPISNHLYFYWYRQILGQKVEFLVSFYNNEISEKSEIFDDQFSVERPDGSNFTLKIRSTKLEDSAMYFCASGDLGSNQPQHFGDGTRLSIL.